These 26 T cell receptor beta chains were sequenced from one sample in a study of blood T cell repertoires in COVID-19. The table came from immunoSEQ multiplex PCR; TCRdb's copy has only in-frame clones and leaves some out. The sample shows some 240,000 clones, 65% to 85% of them seen only once. The sequenced sample was PBMCs or T cells enriched from blood (not recorded which). Every receptor here comes from a man aged 50-60 years who had recovered from COVID-19.

V usage is TRBV7-9 and J usage is TRBJ1-2; TRBD1 agrees at 9 bases. Germline V gene sequence: CDR1 SEHNR, CDR2 FQNEAQ (reference sequence). The ends lost 5 bases at V and 8 bases at J; junction bases unmatched: 12. This CDR3 is built from 15 residues. In nucleotides, the CDR3 is TGTGCCAGCAGCGCCTCGGGACAGGGTTGGGTCGGCTACACCTTC. It is translated as CASSASGQGWVGYTF.

V usage is TRBV10-1 and J usage is TRBJ2-4, with D possibly being TRBD2 (5 bases). The germline V gene has CDR1 WNHNN and CDR2 SYGVQD (reference sequence). The CDR3 has 13 residues. V was shortened by 10 bases and J by 5 bases, with 15 bases between the two germline ends. The CDR3 coding sequence is TGCGCCACGTCTCCGGACGGGGAAAACATTCAGTACTTC. Protein: CATSPDGENIQYF.

V is TRBV5-6 and J is TRBJ2-7; TRBD1 matches at 11 bases. The CDR3 is 13 residues long. Trimming removed 5 bases from V and 5 bases from J; junction bases left unmatched: 3. CDR1 and CDR2 (germline): SGHDT, YYEEEE. The CDR3 here is CASSWDRGNEQYF. CDR3 DNA sequence: TGTGCCAGCAGTTGGGACAGGGGGAACGAGCAGTACTTC.

This rearrangement joins TRBV5-1 to TRBJ2-3, with TRBD2 matching 7 bases. Germline V lookup: CDR1 SGHRS, CDR2 YFSETQ. V lost 0 bases and J lost 6; bases outside the gene matches: 7. The CDR3 has 15 residues. In DNA form, the CDR3 reads TGCGCCAGCAGCTTGGCAGTTCCGCGGGGGGATACGCAGTATTTT. This translates into CASSLAVPRGDTQYF.

This sequence joins TRBV7-8 and TRBJ2-7; 8 bases are a match to TRBD2. This CDR3 has 15 amino acids. V was pared by 5 bases and J by 1 base, with 7 bases of the junction left unmatched. Germline values: CDR1 SGHVS, CDR2 FQNEAQ. The chain's CDR3 is CASSLRTSSSYEQYF. Written as DNA, the CDR3 is TGTGCCAGCAGCCTGAGGACTAGCAGTTCCTACGAGCAGTACTTC. The variable domain in full, completed from reference TRBV7-8 and TRBJ2-7, reads GAGVSQSPRYKVAKRGQDVALRCDPISGHVSLFWYQQALGQGPEFLTYFQNEAQLDKSGLPSDRFFAERPEGSVSTLKIQRTQQEDSAVYLCASSLRTSSSYEQYFGPGTRLTVT.

This clone was observed a handful of times. The gene calls are TRBV5-4 and TRBJ2-7; 7 nucleotides match TRBD2. Germline CDR1 SGHNT, CDR2 YYREEE (reference sequence). V shed 4 bases, J shed 1 base, and the junction held 8 bases outside the gene matches. CDR3 length: 15 residues. CDR3 region: CASSQGSSGSYEQYF. In nucleotides, the CDR3 is TGTGCCAGCAGCCAAGGGTCTAGCGGATCCTACGAGCAGTACTTC.

The sample holds one count of this clone. Here the CDR3 DNA reads TGTGCCAGCAGCCTCAGTTCTGGCTACACCTTC. Amino acids: CASSLSSGYTF. This chain connects TRBV3-1 (or the pseudogene TRBV3-2) to TRBJ1-2; D is undetermined. Between the trimmed V and J ends, which lost 4 bases and 7 bases, there was a span of 7 bases. The CDR3 sequence is 11 residues long. From germline, CDR1 is LGHDT and CDR2 YNNKEL (reference sequence).

CDR3 residues: CASSHREIDGYTF. In DNA form, the CDR3 reads TGTGCCAGCAGTCACAGGGAGATTGATGGCTACACCTTC. The chain carries TRBV6-2 or TRBV6-3 and TRBJ1-2, with D perhaps TRBD1 (6 bases). The germline V and J ends were trimmed by 5 bases and 6 bases, with 13 bases remaining between them. The germline gives CDR1 MNHEY, CDR2 SVGEGT. The CDR3 has 13 residues.

The chain employs TRBV6-5 and TRBJ2-2, with D unclear. V lost 2 bases and J 4 bases, leaving 8 bases between the germline ends. Germline CDR1 is MNHEY and CDR2 is SVGAGI. The length of the CDR3 is 14 residues. The CDR3 region has the DNA TGTGCCAGCAGTTACGTGGAGACCACCGGGGAGCTGTTTTTT. It codes for CASSYVETTGELFF.

This chain connects TRBV5-6 to TRBJ2-7; D might be TRBD2 (5 bases). Trimming left V 4 bases short and J 3 bases short, with 11 bases between. CDR1 SGHDT and CDR2 YYEEEE come from the germline V gene. The CDR3 spans 13 residues. This CDR3 reads CASSRTGIYEQYF. CDR3 DNA sequence: TGTGCCAGCAGCCGAACGGGAATCTACGAGCAGTACTTC.

The V and J genes are TRBV29-1 and TRBJ2-7; maybe TRBD1 (7 bases). In germline, CDR1 is SQVTM, CDR2 ANQGSEA. Deletions cut 2 bases from V and 10 bases from J, with 15 bases between. The CDR3 has 12 residues. The CDR3 loop is CSVERSQGGQYF. CDR3 coding DNA: TGCAGCGTTGAAAGGAGCCAGGGGGGTCAGTACTTC.

Only a few counts were recorded for this clone. The chain links TRBV27 to TRBJ1-2; 7 bases match TRBD1. The CDR3 length is 11 residues. The V segment lost 9 bases and the J segment 5 bases; nucleotides outside the gene matches: 3. The V gene's germline CDR1 is MNHEY and CDR2 SMNVEV (reference sequence). CDR3 residues: CARTGRYGYTF. The CDR3 region has the DNA TGTGCCAGGACAGGGAGGTATGGCTACACCTTC.

This chain joins TRBV12-3 or TRBV12-4 and TRBJ1-1, with D tentatively TRBD1 (5 bases). There are 11 residues in the CDR3. V lost 11 bases and J lost 13, with 20 bases in between. As DNA, the CDR3 is TGTGCCGGTGGTGGGGGGAACGGAGTTTTCTTT. It specifies CAGGGGNGVFF.

The chain recombines TRBV19 with TRBJ2-7; D remains unclear. V lost 1 base and J 4 bases, leaving 14 bases between the germline ends. The CDR3 runs 15 residues. Per germline, CDR1 LNHDA and CDR2 SQIVND (reference sequence). The CDR3 DNA reads as TGTGCCAGTAGTATAGTTGCGGTTCCAATATACGAGCAGTACTTC. Translating gives CASSIVAVPIYEQYF. The full variable domain, completed using reference TRBV19 and TRBJ2-7, is DGGITQSPKYLFRKEGQNVTLSCEQNLNHDAMYWYRQDPGQGLRLIYYSQIVNDFQKGDIAEGYSVSREKKESFPLTVTSAQKNPTAFYLCASSIVAVPIYEQYFGPGTRLTVT.

V and J are TRBV27 and TRBJ1-5, with D uncertain. The V gene's germline CDR1 is MNHEY and CDR2 SMNVEV (reference sequence). V shed 6 bases and J shed 0 bases, with 12 bases lying between them. CDR3 length: 15 amino acids. CDR3 nucleotide sequence: TGTGCCAGCAGGCGGGATGAGGGTAGCAATCAGCCCCAGCATTTT. Its translation is CASRRDEGSNQPQHF.

There are many counts of this clone. The V call is TRBV5-1, the J call TRBJ2-7, with 11 bases aligning to TRBD2. Germline V CDR1 and CDR2: SGHRS, YFSETQ. The CDR3 covers 15 residues. V gave up 3 bases and J gave up 4 bases; unmatched junction bases: 6. CDR3 amino acids: CASSSTASGRYEQYF. DNA for the CDR3: TGCGCCAGCAGCTCTACGGCTAGCGGGAGGTACGAGCAGTACTTC.

This rearrangement joins TRBV3-1 (or the pseudogene TRBV3-2) to TRBJ1-4, with 8 bases aligning to TRBD1. Germline V CDR1 and CDR2: LGHDT, YNNKEL (reference sequence). J gave up 15 bases and V 0 bases, and 6 bases lay outside the gene matches. This CDR3 has 13 residues. CDR3 sequence (DNA): TGTGCCAGCAGCCAAGATGGGACAGGTCCATTGTTTTTT. It specifies CASSQDGTGPLFF.

This rearrangement joins TRBV19 to TRBJ2-3; 7 bases line up with TRBD1. The CDR3 has 14 amino acids. Germline values: CDR1 LNHDA, CDR2 SQIVND (reference sequence). Trimming removed 10 bases from V and 0 bases from J; junction bases left unmatched: 7. CDR3 sequence reads: CAISGGRSTDTQYF. CDR3 DNA sequence: TGTGCCATCTCAGGGGGACGTAGCACAGATACGCAGTATTTT.

This chain uses TRBV15 with TRBJ1-1; D uncertain. Trimming removed 0 bases from V and 0 bases from J, with 5 bases in between. Germline V lookup: CDR1 LNHNV, CDR2 YYDKDF (reference sequence). The CDR3 is 14 amino acids. The CDR3 loop is CATSRDQVNTEAFF. Written as DNA, the CDR3 is TGTGCCACCAGCAGAGATCAGGTGAACACTGAAGCTTTCTTT.

This clone was observed a handful of times. This chain uses TRBV29-1 with TRBJ1-2; D gene uncertain. The CDR3 has 11 residues. V was trimmed by 7 bases and J by 4 bases, leaving 10 bases between them. Germline loops: CDR1 SQVTM, CDR2 ANQGSEA. The CDR3 loop reads CSALSSYGYTF. DNA for the CDR3: TGCAGCGCTTTATCTAGCTATGGCTACACCTTC. The full variable domain, in which reference TRBV29-1 and TRBJ1-2 provide the parts outside the CDR3, is SAVISQKPSRDICQRGTSLTIQCQVDSQVTMMFWYRQQPGQSLTLIATANQGSEATYESGFVIDKFPISRPNLTFSTLTVSNMSPEDSSIYLCSALSSYGYTFGSGTRLTVV.

The sample holds one count of this clone. The CDR3 loop is CASSPSRAGNTIYF. The CDR3 coding sequence is TGTGCCAGCTCCCCCTCGAGGGCTGGAAACACCATATATTTT. This chain joins TRBV18 and TRBJ1-3, with unresolved D. Trimming removed 6 bases at V and 2 bases at J, with 11 bases between. This CDR3 region has 14 residues. Germline CDR1 KGHSH, CDR2 LQKENI. Drawing the rest from reference TRBV18 and TRBJ1-3, the complete variable domain is NAGVMQNPRHLVRRRGQEARLRCSPMKGHSHVYWYRQLPEEGLKFMVYLQKENIIDESGMPKERFSAEFPKEGPSILRIQQVVRGDSAAYFCASSPSRAGNTIYFGEGSWLTVV.

This clone was detected a few times. The V gene is TRBV12-3 or TRBV12-4, the J gene TRBJ2-1, with D maybe TRBD1 (6 bases). Trimming cost V 5 bases and J 8 bases, with 10 bases left between them. This CDR3 is built from 12 residues. The CDR3 sequence is CASSLQGHEQFF. DNA for the CDR3: TGTGCCAGCAGTCTTCAGGGGCATGAGCAGTTCTTC.

The CDR3 DNA is TGTGCCAGCAGTTATTCAGGGGGAAGCTATGGCTACACCTTC. This encodes CASSYSGGSYGYTF. The chain couples TRBV6-5 to TRBJ1-2; 7 bases are shared with TRBD1. Germline trimming cut 3 bases from V and 4 bases from J; bases unmatched to any gene: 5. The CDR3 loop spans 14 amino acids. CDR1 is MNHEY, CDR2 SVGAGI, per germline.

The chain uses TRBV11-2 and TRBJ2-6; D not certain. CDR1 and CDR2 (germline): SGHAT, FQNNGV. V was pared by 1 base and J by 4 bases, with 5 bases between. The CDR3 has 14 amino acids. This chain's CDR3 is CASSLASGANVLTF. The CDR3 coding sequence is TGTGCCAGCAGCTTAGCCTCCGGGGCCAACGTCCTGACTTTC.

This clone has a single count. The chain uses TRBV5-6 and TRBJ2-7, with D perhaps TRBD2 (6 bases). The germline V gene encodes CDR1 SGHDT and CDR2 YYEEEE. This CDR3 comprises 16 residues. V lost 0 bases and J lost 4, with 17 bases in between. The CDR3 reads CASSLATGDKMYEQYF. The DNA of the CDR3 is TGTGCCAGCAGCTTGGCGACGGGAGATAAGATGTACGAGCAGTACTTC.

The rearrangement uses TRBV18 and TRBJ2-3; TRBD2 aligns across 7 bases. Germline V lookup: CDR1 KGHSH, CDR2 LQKENI. Unmatched junction bases numbered 6, after V lost 3 bases and J lost 0 bases. There are 16 residues in the CDR3. CDR3 loop: CASSPRASGSTDTQYF. CDR3 bases: TGTGCCAGCTCACCTCGGGCTAGCGGTAGCACAGATACGCAGTATTTT.